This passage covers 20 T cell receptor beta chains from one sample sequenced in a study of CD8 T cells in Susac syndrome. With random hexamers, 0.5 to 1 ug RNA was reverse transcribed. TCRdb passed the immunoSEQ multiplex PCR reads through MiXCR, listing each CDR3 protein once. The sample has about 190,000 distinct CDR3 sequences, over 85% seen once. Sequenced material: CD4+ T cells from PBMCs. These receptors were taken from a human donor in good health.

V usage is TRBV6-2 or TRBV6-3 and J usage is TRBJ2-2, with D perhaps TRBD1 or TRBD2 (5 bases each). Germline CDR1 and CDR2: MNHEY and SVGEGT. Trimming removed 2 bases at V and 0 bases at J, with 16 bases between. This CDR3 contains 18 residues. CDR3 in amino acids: CASSYVPQGRSNTGELFF. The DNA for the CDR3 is TGTGCCAGCAGTTACGTCCCGCAGGGACGGTCGAACACCGGGGAGCTGTTTTTT.

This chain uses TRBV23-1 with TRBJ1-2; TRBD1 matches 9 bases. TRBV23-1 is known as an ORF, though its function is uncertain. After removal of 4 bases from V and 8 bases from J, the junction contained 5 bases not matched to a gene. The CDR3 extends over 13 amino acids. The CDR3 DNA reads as TGCGCCAGCAGTCCGGGACAGGGCTTGGGCTACACCTTC. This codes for CASSPGQGLGYTF.

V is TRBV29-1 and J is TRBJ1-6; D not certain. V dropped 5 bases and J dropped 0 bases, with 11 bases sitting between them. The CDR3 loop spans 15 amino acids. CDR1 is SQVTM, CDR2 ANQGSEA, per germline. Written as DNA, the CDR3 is TGCAGCGTTCGCCCGGACGGCTCCTATAATTCACCCCTCCACTTT. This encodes CSVRPDGSYNSPLHF.

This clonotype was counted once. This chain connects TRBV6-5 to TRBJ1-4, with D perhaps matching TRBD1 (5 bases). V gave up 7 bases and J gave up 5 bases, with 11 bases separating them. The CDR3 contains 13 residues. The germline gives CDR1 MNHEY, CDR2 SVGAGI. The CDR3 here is CASTWGRNEKLFF. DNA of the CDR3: TGTGCCAGCACCTGGGGCCGGAATGAAAAACTGTTTTTT.

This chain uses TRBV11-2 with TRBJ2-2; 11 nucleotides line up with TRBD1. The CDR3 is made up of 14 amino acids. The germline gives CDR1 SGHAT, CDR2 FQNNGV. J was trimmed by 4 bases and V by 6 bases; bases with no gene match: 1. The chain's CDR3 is CASRGTGGTGELFF. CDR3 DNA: TGTGCCAGCAGGGGGACAGGGGGCACCGGGGAGCTGTTTTTT.

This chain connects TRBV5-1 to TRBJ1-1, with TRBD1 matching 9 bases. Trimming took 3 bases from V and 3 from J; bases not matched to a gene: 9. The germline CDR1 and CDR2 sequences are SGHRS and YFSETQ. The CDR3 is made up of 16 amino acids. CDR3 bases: TGCGCCAGCAGCTCGGGACAGGGAGTTCTTGACACTGAAGCTTTCTTT. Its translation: CASSSGQGVLDTEAFF. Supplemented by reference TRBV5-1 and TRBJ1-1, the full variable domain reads KAGVTQTPRYLIKTRGQQVTLSCSPISGHRSVSWYQQTPGQGLQFLFEYFSETQRNKGNFPGRFSGRQFSNSRSEMNVSTLELGDSALYLCASSSGQGVLDTEAFFGQGTRLTVV.

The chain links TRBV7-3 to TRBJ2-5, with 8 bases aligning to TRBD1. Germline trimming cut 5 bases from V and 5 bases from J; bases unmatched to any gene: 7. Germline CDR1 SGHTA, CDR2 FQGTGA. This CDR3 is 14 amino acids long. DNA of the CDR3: TGTGCCAGCAGCCCTACAGGGGGAAAGGAGACCCAGTACTTC. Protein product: CASSPTGGKETQYF. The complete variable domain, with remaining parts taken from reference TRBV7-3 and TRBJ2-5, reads GAGVSQTPSNKVTEKGKYVELRCDPISGHTALYWYRQSLGQGPEFLIYFQGTGAADDSGLPNDRFFAVRPEGSVSTLKIQRTERGDSAVYLCASSPTGGKETQYFGPGTRLLVL.

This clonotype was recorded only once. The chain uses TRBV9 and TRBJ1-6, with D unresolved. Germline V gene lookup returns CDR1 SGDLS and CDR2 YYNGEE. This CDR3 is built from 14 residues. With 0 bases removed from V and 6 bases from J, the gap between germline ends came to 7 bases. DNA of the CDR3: TGTGCCAGCAGCGTAGAAAGTTTTAATTCACCCCTCCACTTT. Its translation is CASSVESFNSPLHF.

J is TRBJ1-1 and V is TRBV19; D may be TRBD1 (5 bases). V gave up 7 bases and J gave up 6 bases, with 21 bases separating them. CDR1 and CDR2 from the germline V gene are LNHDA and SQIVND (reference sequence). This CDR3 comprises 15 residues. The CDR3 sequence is CASTPSPGGRAEAFF. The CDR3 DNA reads TGTGCCAGTACCCCATCGCCCGGGGGTAGGGCTGAAGCTTTCTTT.

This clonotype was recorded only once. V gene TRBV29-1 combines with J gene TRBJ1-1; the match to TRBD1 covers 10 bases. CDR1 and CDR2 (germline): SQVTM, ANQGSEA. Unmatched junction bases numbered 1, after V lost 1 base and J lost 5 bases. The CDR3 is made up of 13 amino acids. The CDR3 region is CSVEGTGGTEAFF. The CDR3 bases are TGCAGCGTTGAAGGGACAGGGGGAACTGAAGCTTTCTTT.

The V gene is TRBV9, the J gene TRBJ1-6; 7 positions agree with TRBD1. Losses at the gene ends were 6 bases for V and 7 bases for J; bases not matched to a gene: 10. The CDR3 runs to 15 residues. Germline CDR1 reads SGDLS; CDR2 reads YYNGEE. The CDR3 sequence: CASTGLGTANSPLHF. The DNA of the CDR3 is TGTGCCAGCACCGGCCTCGGGACAGCGAATTCACCCCTCCACTTT.

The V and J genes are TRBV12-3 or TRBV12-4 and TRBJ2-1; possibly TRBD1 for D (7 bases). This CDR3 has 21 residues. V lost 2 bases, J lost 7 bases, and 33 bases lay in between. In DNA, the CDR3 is TGTGCCAGCAGTTTAACTAGACAGGGCCTACTAAAGTTAGCGGCGTTAAATGAGCAGTTCTTC. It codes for CASSLTRQGLLKLAALNEQFF.

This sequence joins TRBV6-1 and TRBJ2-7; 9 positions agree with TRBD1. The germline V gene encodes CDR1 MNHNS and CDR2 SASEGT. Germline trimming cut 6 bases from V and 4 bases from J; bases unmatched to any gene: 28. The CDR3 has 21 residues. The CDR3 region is CASSEYTFRDRVPVRLYEQYV. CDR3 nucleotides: TGTGCCAGCAGCGAGTATACTTTTAGGGACAGGGTCCCGGTCCGGCTATACGAGCAGTACGTC.

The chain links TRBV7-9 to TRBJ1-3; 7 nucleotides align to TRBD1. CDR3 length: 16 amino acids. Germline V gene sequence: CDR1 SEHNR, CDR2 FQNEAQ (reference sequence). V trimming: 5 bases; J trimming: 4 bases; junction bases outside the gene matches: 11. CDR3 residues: CASSNPGQRSGNTIYF. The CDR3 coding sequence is TGTGCCAGCAGCAACCCGGGACAGAGATCGGGAAACACCATATATTTT.

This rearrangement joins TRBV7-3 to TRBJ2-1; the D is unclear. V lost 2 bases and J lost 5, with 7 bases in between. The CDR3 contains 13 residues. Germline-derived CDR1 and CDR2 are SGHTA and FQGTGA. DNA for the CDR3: TGTGCCAGCAGCTTAGGGGTAGACAATGAGCAGTTCTTC. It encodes CASSLGVDNEQFF.

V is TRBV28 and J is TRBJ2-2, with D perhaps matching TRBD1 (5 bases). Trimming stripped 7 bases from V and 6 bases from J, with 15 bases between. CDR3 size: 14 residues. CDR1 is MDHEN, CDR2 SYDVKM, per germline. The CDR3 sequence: CASNSQIRAGELFF. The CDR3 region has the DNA TGTGCCAGCAACTCTCAGATCAGGGCCGGGGAGCTGTTTTTT. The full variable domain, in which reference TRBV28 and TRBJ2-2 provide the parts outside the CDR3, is DVKVTQSSRYLVKRTGEKVFLECVQDMDHENMFWYRQDPGLGLRLIYFSYDVKMKEKGDIPEGYSVSREKKERFSLILESASTNQTSMYLCASNSQIRAGELFFGEGSRLTVL.

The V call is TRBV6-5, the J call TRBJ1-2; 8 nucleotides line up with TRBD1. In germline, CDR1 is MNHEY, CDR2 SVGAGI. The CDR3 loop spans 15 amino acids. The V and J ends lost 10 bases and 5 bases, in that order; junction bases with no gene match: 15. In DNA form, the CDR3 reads TGTGCCACTTCAGGGTCTCGACAGGGGTTATATGGCTACACCTTC. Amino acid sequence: CATSGSRQGLYGYTF.

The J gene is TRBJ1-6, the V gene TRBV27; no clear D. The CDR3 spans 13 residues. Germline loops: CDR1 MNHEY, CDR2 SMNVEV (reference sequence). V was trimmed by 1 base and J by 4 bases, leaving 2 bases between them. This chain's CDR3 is CASSLLYNSPLHF. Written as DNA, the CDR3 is TGTGCCAGCAGTTTATTATATAATTCACCCCTCCACTTT.

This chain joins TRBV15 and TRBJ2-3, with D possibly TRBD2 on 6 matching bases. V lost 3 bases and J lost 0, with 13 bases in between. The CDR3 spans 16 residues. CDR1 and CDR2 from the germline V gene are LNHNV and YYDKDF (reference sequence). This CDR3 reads CATSSAGGFSTDTQYF. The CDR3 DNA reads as TGTGCCACCAGCAGCGCTGGGGGGTTTAGCACAGATACGCAGTATTTT.

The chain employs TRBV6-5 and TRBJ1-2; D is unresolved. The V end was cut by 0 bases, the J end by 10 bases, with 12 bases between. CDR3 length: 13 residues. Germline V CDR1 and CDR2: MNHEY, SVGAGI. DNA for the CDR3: TGTGCCAGCAGTTACTCCCACCGACGGGCCTACACCTTC. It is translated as CASSYSHRRAYTF.